This T cell receptor (beta chain) originates from a study of graft-versus-host responses after intestinal transplantation. Study as a whole: Transplant types were multivisceral, liver-intestinal, or isolated intestinal. The whole recipient group had anti-thymocyte globulin induction followed by tacrolimus and steroids for two to four years.

Study observations and caveats: HvG clone declines early post-transplant were associated with peak circulating GvH levels. GvH clones surfaced in recipient marrow, some emerging earlier in ileum or blood.

The CDR3 is 14 residues long. The junction had 4 bases not matched to a gene; V was cut back by 3 bases and J by 3 bases. From germline, CDR1 is GTSNPN and CDR2 SVGIG (reference sequence). On this clone itself: The antigen remains unidentified.

Clones were read by immunoSEQ multiplex PCR, and TCRdb kept only the in-frame ones, dropping some. This sample yields 95,000 to 130,000 clones, of which around nine tenths are seen a single time; roughly 0.2% belongs to the top ten. The TCR comes from a human donor who received an intestinal transplant. The rearrangement links TRBV30 to TRBJ1-3; 8 bases fit TRBD1. The input for sequencing was unstimulated CD4+ T cells sorted from spleen or lymph node cells, taken before intestinal transplant. CDR3 protein: CAWRNRGYGNTIYF. The CDR3 nucleotides read TGTGCCTGGAGGAACAGGGGGTATGGAAACACCATATATTTT.